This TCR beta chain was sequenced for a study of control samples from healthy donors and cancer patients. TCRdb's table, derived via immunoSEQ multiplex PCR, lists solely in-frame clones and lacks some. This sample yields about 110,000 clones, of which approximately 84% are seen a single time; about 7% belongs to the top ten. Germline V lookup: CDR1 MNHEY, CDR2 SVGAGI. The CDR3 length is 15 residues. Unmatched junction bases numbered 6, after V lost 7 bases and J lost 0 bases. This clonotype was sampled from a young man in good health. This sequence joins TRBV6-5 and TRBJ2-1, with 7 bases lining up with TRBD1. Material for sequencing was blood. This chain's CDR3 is CASIRRDSSYNEQFF. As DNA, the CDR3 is TGTGCCAGCATCCGCCGGGACAGCTCCTACAATGAGCAGTTCTTC.